Each of the 32 T cell receptor beta chains below was sequenced from the same sample in a study of CD8 T cells in Susac syndrome. Random hexamers were used to reverse transcribe the RNA input (about 0.5 to 1 ug). TCRdb re-analysed the immunoSEQ multiplex PCR reads in MiXCR, keeping a single row per CDR3 protein. The repertoire includes more than 150,000 distinct CDR3 sequences, roughly 96% of them detected once, and 0.15% sits in the top ten. The specimen sequenced was CD8+ T cells from PBMCs. Receptors were obtained from a human donor with multiple sclerosis.

The chain combines TRBV28 with TRBJ2-1; no definite D call. This CDR3 is built from 12 residues. Germline-derived CDR1 and CDR2 are MDHEN and SYDVKM. V gave up 4 bases and J gave up 8 bases, with 9 bases separating them. For the CDR3, the DNA is TGTGCCAGCAGTTCCCATGGGGATGAGCAGTTCTTC. Translation: CASSSHGDEQFF. Full variable domain (missing parts from reference TRBV28 and TRBJ2-1): DVKVTQSSRYLVKRTGEKVFLECVQDMDHENMFWYRQDPGLGLRLIYFSYDVKMKEKGDIPEGYSVSREKKERFSLILESASTNQTSMYLCASSSHGDEQFFGPGTRLTVL.

The genes are TRBV30 and TRBJ1-2; D gene ambiguous. The CDR3 is made up of 13 amino acids. Germline V CDR1 and CDR2: GTSNPN, SVGIG (reference sequence). Between the trimmed V and J ends, which lost 3 bases and 4 bases, there was a span of 12 bases. The CDR3 loop reads CAWRKRVSYGYTF. Here the CDR3 DNA reads TGTGCCTGGAGAAAGCGGGTTAGCTATGGCTACACCTTC.

V usage is TRBV29-1 and J usage is TRBJ1-2; tentatively, D is TRBD1 (5 bases). V was pared by 3 bases and J by 0 bases, with 11 bases between. CDR1 is SQVTM and CDR2 is ANQGSEA in the germline V gene. The CDR3 consists of 14 residues. The CDR3 nucleotides read TGCAGCGTTGAGGCTCAGGGAGCTAACTATGGCTACACCTTC. Its translation: CSVEAQGANYGYTF.

This chain joins TRBV29-1 and TRBJ1-2; D not certain. Trimming left V 0 bases short and J 8 bases short, with 13 bases between. Looked up from germline, CDR1 is SQVTM and CDR2 is ANQGSEA. The CDR3 is 13 amino acids. In DNA form, the CDR3 reads TGCAGCGTTGAAGATCCGTCTCACGGAGGCTACACCTTC. Translating gives CSVEDPSHGGYTF.

The chain carries TRBV7-9 and TRBJ2-1; 7 bases map to TRBD1. CDR3 length: 16 amino acids. Per the germline V gene, CDR1 is SEHNR and CDR2 is FQNEAQ (reference sequence). Trimming cost V 5 bases and J 3 bases; bases outside gene matches: 10. CDR3 residues: CASSPPGTVVYNEQFF. The DNA of the CDR3 is TGTGCCAGCAGCCCACCGGGGACAGTAGTCTACAATGAGCAGTTCTTC.

The chain carries TRBV15 and TRBJ1-1, with 8 nucleotides matching TRBD1. CDR1 and CDR2 from the germline V gene are LNHNV and YYDKDF (reference sequence). Losses at the gene ends were 0 bases for V and 6 bases for J; bases not matched to a gene: 6. This CDR3 has 15 amino acids. The CDR3 region has the DNA TGTGCCACCAGCAGAGATCTGGGACAGGCTTCTGAAGCTTTCTTT. This gives the protein CATSRDLGQASEAFF. The full variable domain, its missing parts supplied by reference TRBV15 and TRBJ1-1, is DAMVIQNPRYQVTQFGKPVTLSCSQTLNHNVMYWYQQKSSQAPKLLFHYYDKDFNNEADTPDNFQSRRPNTSFCFLDIRSPGLGDTAMYLCATSRDLGQASEAFFGQGTRLTVV.

The J gene is TRBJ1-2, the V gene TRBV27; 8 bases are a match to TRBD1. Per the germline V gene, CDR1 is MNHEY and CDR2 is SMNVEV (reference sequence). Trimming removed 5 bases from V and 4 bases from J; junction bases left unmatched: 6. There are 14 residues in the CDR3. CDR3 region: CASSTHGQGYGYTF. The DNA for the CDR3 is TGTGCCAGCAGTACCCATGGACAGGGCTATGGCTACACCTTC.

This chain connects TRBV15 to TRBJ2-5; TRBD1 or TRBD2 may be the D gene (5 bases each). Germline values: CDR1 LNHNV, CDR2 YYDKDF (reference sequence). V dropped 0 bases and J dropped 5 bases, with 19 bases sitting between them. CDR3 length equals 17 residues. CDR3 bases: TGTGCCACCAGCAGAGATCGAATGAGGGGTAATAGTGAGACCCAGTACTTC. Translated, it gives CATSRDRMRGNSETQYF.

The chain couples TRBV29-1 to TRBJ2-2, with no clear D. Germline V gives CDR1 SQVTM, CDR2 ANQGSEA. The CDR3 loop spans 14 amino acids. The germline V and J ends were trimmed by 8 bases and 7 bases, with 20 bases remaining between them. The CDR3 sequence is CSTLTDNRRGELFF. The DNA for the CDR3 is TGCAGCACCCTAACGGATAATCGTCGCGGGGAGCTGTTTTTT.

The chain recombines TRBV29-1 with TRBJ2-2; perhaps TRBD1 as D (5 bases). Germline CDR1 reads SQVTM; CDR2 reads ANQGSEA. The V and J ends lost 0 bases and 2 bases respectively, with 7 bases between them. This CDR3 is 14 amino acids long. The CDR3 loop reads CSVEDRANTGELFF. The CDR3 DNA follows: TGCAGCGTTGAAGACAGGGCTAACACCGGGGAGCTGTTTTTT.

This clonotype was seen just once. V gene TRBV12-3 or TRBV12-4 combines with J gene TRBJ2-3; no firm D call. The CDR3 extends over 13 amino acids. The V end was cut by 6 bases, the J end by 2 bases, with 9 bases between. DNA of the CDR3: TGTGCCAGCAGCCCGCCCAACACAGATACGCAGTATTTT. Its protein product is CASSPPNTDTQYF.

The chain joins TRBV20-1 to TRBJ2-3; TRBD2 matches at 11 bases. The V gene's germline CDR1 is DFQATT and CDR2 SNEGSKA (reference sequence). The CDR3 covers 14 residues. Trimming took 6 bases from V and 6 from J; bases not matched to a gene: 8. The CDR3 nucleotides are TGCAGTGCCAAGACACTAGCGGGGGTCGATACGCAGTATTTT. This gives the protein CSAKTLAGVDTQYF.

This sequence joins TRBV11-2 and TRBJ2-7; D perhaps matches TRBD2 (7 bases). Germline assignment: CDR1 SGHAT and CDR2 FQNNGV. The CDR3 runs to 15 residues. Trimming stripped 4 bases from V and 3 bases from J, with 16 bases between. The CDR3 sequence: CASSSGGLSHYEQYV. The CDR3, as DNA: TGTGCCAGCAGCTCCGGGGGGCTCAGCCACTACGAGCAGTACGTC.

This chain connects TRBV7-9 to TRBJ2-3; no definite D call. This CDR3 is built from 13 residues. Trimming shortened V by 5 bases and J by 6 bases, and 12 bases separated the two germline ends. Germline-derived CDR1 and CDR2 are SEHNR and FQNEAQ (reference sequence). CDR3: CASSADFRDTQYF. The DNA of the CDR3 is TGTGCCAGCAGCGCCGACTTTCGGGATACGCAGTATTTT.

The chain employs TRBV27 and TRBJ1-2; D possibly corresponds to TRBD1 (5 bases). The germline V gene encodes CDR1 MNHEY and CDR2 SMNVEV (reference sequence). This CDR3 comprises 13 residues. Trimming took 3 bases from V and 6 from J, leaving 11 bases between them. The CDR3, as DNA: TGTGCCAGCAGTTTTAACAAGGGGAATGGCTACACCTTC. Protein product: CASSFNKGNGYTF.

V and J are TRBV27 and TRBJ1-2; D is uncertain. CDR1 is MNHEY, CDR2 SMNVEV, per germline (reference sequence). The germline V and J ends were trimmed by 6 bases and 6 bases, with 23 bases remaining between them. CDR3 length: 16 amino acids. The CDR3 reads CASSPSSGVASNGYTF. The CDR3 DNA follows: TGTGCCAGCAGCCCATCCTCAGGAGTCGCTTCGAATGGCTACACCTTC.

The V call is TRBV7-9, the J call TRBJ2-7; 10 positions agree with TRBD1. Trimming took 5 bases from V and 5 from J; bases not matched to a gene: 15. This CDR3 is built from 17 residues. The germline V gene has CDR1 SEHNR and CDR2 FQNEAQ (reference sequence). CDR3 protein: CASSPTMGGTGVHEQYF. The CDR3 nucleotides are TGTGCCAGCAGCCCAACTATGGGTGGGACAGGGGTCCACGAGCAGTACTTC. Combining the CDR3 with reference TRBV7-9 and TRBJ2-7 gives the whole variable domain DTGVSQNPRHKITKRGQNVTFRCDPISEHNRLYWYRQTLGQGPEFLTYFQNEAQLEKSRLLSDRFSAERPKGSFSTLEIQRTEQGDSAMYLCASSPTMGGTGVHEQYFGPGTRLTVT.

The rearrangement links TRBV4-2 to TRBJ2-7, with 10 bases lining up with TRBD2. From germline, CDR1 is LGHNA and CDR2 YNFKEQ. CDR3 length: 19 residues. The ends lost 4 bases at V and 2 bases at J; junction bases unmatched: 17. CDR3 DNA sequence: TGTGCCAGCAGCCGCCTCACTAGCGGGGTCCGCTGTTTCCCCTACGAGCAGTACGTC. Translation gives CASSRLTSGVRCFPYEQYV.

CDR3: CASSYRKDSPLHF. The DNA for the CDR3 is TGTGCCAGCAGTTACAGGAAAGATTCACCCCTCCACTTT. This chain connects TRBV6-2 or TRBV6-3 to TRBJ1-6; no clear D gene. V gave up 2 bases and J gave up 8 bases, with 7 bases separating them. CDR3 length: 13 residues. The germline CDR1 and CDR2 sequences are MNHEY and SVGEGT.

The chain joins TRBV27 to TRBJ2-2; no definite D call. Germline CDR1 is MNHEY and CDR2 is SMNVEV (reference sequence). The CDR3 extends over 13 amino acids. The ends were cut back, 8 bases at V and 0 bases at J, with 7 bases in the middle. The CDR3 coding sequence is TGTGCCAGCGGGTGGCCGAACACCGGGGAGCTGTTTTTT. Its protein is CASGWPNTGELFF.

In regard to this clonotype: One junction end does not reproduce the germline sequence, and a read error may be involved. The rearrangement joins TRBV29-1 to TRBJ1-1; D unresolved. The CDR3 totals 8 residues. From germline, CDR1 is SQVTM and CDR2 ANQGSEA. CDR3 sequence (DNA): TGCAGCGTTGACGCTTCAGGTTTT. Its protein is CSVDASGF.

The chain links TRBV12-3 or TRBV12-4 to TRBJ1-5, with a weak D call TRBD1 (5 bases). Trimming pared 5 bases from V and 0 bases from J, leaving 14 bases between. The CDR3 consists of 16 residues. CDR3 loop: CASSPPGGSSNQPQHF. CDR3 nucleotides: TGTGCCAGCAGTCCCCCCGGGGGTAGTAGCAATCAGCCCCAGCATTTT.

The rearrangement links TRBV25-1 to TRBJ2-1; possible D gene TRBD1, 6 bases. Germline V gene lookup returns CDR1 MGHDK and CDR2 SYGVNS. This CDR3 region has 17 residues. V dropped 5 bases and J dropped 5 bases, with 22 bases sitting between them. The CDR3 protein is CASSPPLTRTADNEQFF. CDR3 sequence (DNA): TGTGCCAGCAGTCCGCCCCTGACCCGGACAGCCGACAATGAGCAGTTCTTC.

CDR3 DNA: TGTGCCAGCAGCGTAGACAGCGAACTAGCCAAAAACATTCAGTACTTC. It encodes CASSVDSELAKNIQYF. The chain is built from TRBV2 and TRBJ2-4; a weak D match, TRBD1 (5 bases). V lost 6 bases and J lost 0, with 15 bases in between. Germline-derived CDR1 and CDR2 are SNHLY and FYNNEI. The CDR3 covers 16 residues.

V usage is TRBV12-3 or TRBV12-4 and J usage is TRBJ2-5, with TRBD1 matching over 7 bases. The CDR3 runs to 17 residues. Trimming at V came to 4 bases and at J to 3 bases, leaving 14 bases not matched to a gene. The CDR3 here is CASSSSRHTGEKETQYF. The DNA for the CDR3 is TGTGCCAGCAGTTCCAGCCGCCATACAGGGGAAAAAGAGACCCAGTACTTC.

The V call is TRBV5-6, the J call TRBJ1-1; weak D call: TRBD1 (6 bases). The CDR3 is 13 amino acids. Germline V gene lookup returns CDR1 SGHDT and CDR2 YYEEEE. V lost 4 bases to trimming and J lost 4 bases, with 11 bases between them. CDR3 nucleotides: TGTGCCAGCAGCCCAGGGGTTACCACTGAAGCTTTCTTT. The encoded protein is CASSPGVTTEAFF.

The chain couples TRBV29-1 to TRBJ2-7, with TRBD2 matching 7 bases. This CDR3 has 13 amino acids. Germline values: CDR1 SQVTM, CDR2 ANQGSEA. Trimming took 6 bases from V and 0 from J; bases not matched to a gene: 5. The DNA of the CDR3 is TGCAGCGTCCTGGGGGGGGACTCCTACGAGCAGTACTTC. Translating gives CSVLGGDSYEQYF.

The V call is TRBV13, the J call TRBJ1-6, with 10 bases fitting TRBD1. Trimming at V came to 4 bases and at J to 13 bases, leaving 10 bases not matched to a gene. Per the germline V gene, CDR1 is PRHDT and CDR2 is FYEKMQ (reference sequence). This CDR3 region has 15 residues. The CDR3: CASSSRDRGREPLHF. CDR3 DNA sequence: TGTGCCAGCAGCTCACGGGACAGGGGAAGAGAGCCCCTCCACTTT.

The chain joins TRBV25-1 to TRBJ1-6; D gene unclear. CDR1 and CDR2 from the germline V gene are MGHDK and SYGVNS. Trimming removed 3 bases from V and 6 bases from J, with 12 bases in between. The CDR3 spans 15 residues. The DNA for the CDR3 is TGTGCCAGCAGTGAGGGAGGGTTTGGTAATTCACCCCTCCACTTT. Its protein is CASSEGGFGNSPLHF.

The CDR3 loop reads CASNPGSSYNEQFF. The DNA of the CDR3 is TGTGCCAGCAACCCAGGGTCGTCCTACAATGAGCAGTTCTTC. V is TRBV6-5 and J is TRBJ2-1; possible D gene TRBD1, 5 bases. The germline CDR1 and CDR2 sequences are MNHEY and SVGAGI. V dropped 7 bases and J dropped 1 base, with 11 bases sitting between them. This CDR3 region has 14 residues.

V and J are TRBV12-3 or TRBV12-4 and TRBJ2-2, with D unclear. V lost 8 bases and J lost 4, with 20 bases in between. This CDR3 contains 16 residues. Here the CDR3 DNA reads TGTGCCAGCGGATTCCCGACCGTTCGGGCCACCGGGGAGCTGTTTTTT. Its translation is CASGFPTVRATGELFF.

This clonotype was seen only a few times. The chain combines TRBV3-1 with TRBJ2-7; 9 bases line up with TRBD1. Unmatched junction bases numbered 2, after V lost 1 base and J lost 4 bases. The CDR3 is 14 residues long. Germline CDR1 LGHDT, CDR2 YNNKEL (reference sequence). CDR3 amino acids: CASSQGTGDYEQYV. CDR3 nucleotide sequence: TGTGCCAGCAGCCAAGGGACAGGGGATTACGAGCAGTACGTC.